This T cell receptor beta chain emerged from a study of T cell responses to AZD1222 COVID-19 vaccine. Study observations and caveats: It should be noted that donors were predominantly white British and more often female, and clonal diversity was possibly underestimated. Unmutated variant regions are reportedly targeted by nearly half of spike-specific TCRs.

A word on this clone: The antigen is undetermined.

This CDR3 comprises 14 residues. CDR1 LNHDA and CDR2 SQIVND come from the germline V gene (reference sequence). The V and J ends lost 6 bases and 7 bases respectively, with 16 bases between them. Sequenced by immunoSEQ multiplex PCR; TCRdb stores in-frame clones only, minus some. The sample lists 150,000 to 200,000 clones, about 86% occurring once. This chain connects TRBV19 to TRBJ1-5; the D is unclear. The material sequenced was peripheral blood, taken 28 days after the second AZD1222 dose. This receptor was taken from an adult who received the AZD1222 COVID-19 vaccine. The DNA for the CDR3 is TGTGCCAGTAGGCGTAGCGAAGCTGGGCAGCCCCAGCATTTT. Its translation: CASRRSEAGQPQHF.